These 4 T cell receptor beta chains were sequenced from one sample in a study of blood T cell repertoires in COVID-19. The protocol was immunoSEQ multiplex PCR, while the TCRdb copy is restricted to in-frame clones and leaves out a portion. The table has hundreds of thousands of clones, 70% to 90% seen once. What was sequenced was peripheral blood. These receptor sequences come from a woman in her twenties or thirties with active or convalescent COVID-19.

The genes are TRBV27 and TRBJ1-2, with D perhaps matching TRBD1 (6 bases). The V gene's germline CDR1 is MNHEY and CDR2 SMNVEV (reference sequence). The CDR3 has 14 amino acids. Trimming cost V 2 bases and J 4 bases, with 11 bases left between them. The CDR3 DNA sequence: TGTGCCAGCAGTTTAGGGGGCCGAACCTATGGCTACACCTTC. It translates to CASSLGGRTYGYTF.

The chain combines TRBV19 with TRBJ1-4; weak D call: TRBD1 (6 bases). CDR1 and CDR2 (germline): LNHDA, SQIVND (reference sequence). The length of the CDR3 is 12 residues. V gave up 9 bases and J gave up 4 bases, with 9 bases separating them. The CDR3 DNA reads as TGTGCCAGCCGGGACATTAATGAAAAACTGTTTTTT. Translating it yields CASRDINEKLFF.

The V and J genes are TRBV20-1 and TRBJ1-6; D uncertain. CDR1 and CDR2 from the germline V gene are DFQATT and SNEGSKA (reference sequence). The CDR3 spans 15 residues. With 3 bases removed from V and 0 bases from J, the gap between germline ends came to 9 bases. The CDR3 DNA reads TGCAGTGCTAGTGATTACAGCTCCTATAATTCACCCCTCCACTTT. Amino acids: CSASDYSSYNSPLHF.

The chain combines TRBV11-2 with TRBJ1-1; D remains unclear. Per germline, CDR1 SGHAT and CDR2 FQNNGV. V shed 4 bases and J shed 8 bases, with 11 bases lying between them. The CDR3 loop spans 12 amino acids. CDR3 protein: CASSSLGREAFF. The CDR3 nucleotides read TGTGCCAGCAGCTCCCTGGGGAGGGAAGCTTTCTTT.